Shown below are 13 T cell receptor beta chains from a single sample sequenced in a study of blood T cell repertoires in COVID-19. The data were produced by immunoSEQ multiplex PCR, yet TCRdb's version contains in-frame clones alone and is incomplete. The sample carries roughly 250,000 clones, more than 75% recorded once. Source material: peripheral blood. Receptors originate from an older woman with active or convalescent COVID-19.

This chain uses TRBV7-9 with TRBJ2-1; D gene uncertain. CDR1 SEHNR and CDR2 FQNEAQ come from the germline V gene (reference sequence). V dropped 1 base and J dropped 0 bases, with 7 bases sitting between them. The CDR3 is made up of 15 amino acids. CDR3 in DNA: TGTGCCAGCAGCTTAGGGTGGAGCTCCTACAATGAGCAGTTCTTC. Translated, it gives CASSLGWSSYNEQFF.

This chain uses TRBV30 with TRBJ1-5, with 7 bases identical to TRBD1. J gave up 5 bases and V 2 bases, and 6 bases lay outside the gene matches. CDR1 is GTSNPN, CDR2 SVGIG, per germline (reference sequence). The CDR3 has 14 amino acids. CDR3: CAWSLGRGHQPQHF. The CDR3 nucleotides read TGTGCCTGGAGTCTAGGTAGGGGGCATCAGCCCCAGCATTTT.

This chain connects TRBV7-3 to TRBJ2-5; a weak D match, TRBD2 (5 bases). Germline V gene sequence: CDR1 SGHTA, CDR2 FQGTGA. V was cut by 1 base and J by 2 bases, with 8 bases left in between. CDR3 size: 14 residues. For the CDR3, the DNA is TGTGCCAGCAGCTTAAGCGGAGGACAAGAGACCCAGTACTTC. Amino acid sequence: CASSLSGGQETQYF. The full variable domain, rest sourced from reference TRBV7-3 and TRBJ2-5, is GAGVSQTPSNKVTEKGKYVELRCDPISGHTALYWYRQSLGQGPEFLIYFQGTGAADDSGLPNDRFFAVRPEGSVSTLKIQRTERGDSAVYLCASSLSGGQETQYFGPGTRLLVL.

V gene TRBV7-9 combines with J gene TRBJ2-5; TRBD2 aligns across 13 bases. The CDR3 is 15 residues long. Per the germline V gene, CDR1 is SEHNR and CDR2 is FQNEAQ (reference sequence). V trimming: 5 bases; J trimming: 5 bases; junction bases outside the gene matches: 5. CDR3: CASSPLAGGTETQYF. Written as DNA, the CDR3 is TGTGCCAGCAGCCCACTAGCGGGGGGGACGGAGACCCAGTACTTC.

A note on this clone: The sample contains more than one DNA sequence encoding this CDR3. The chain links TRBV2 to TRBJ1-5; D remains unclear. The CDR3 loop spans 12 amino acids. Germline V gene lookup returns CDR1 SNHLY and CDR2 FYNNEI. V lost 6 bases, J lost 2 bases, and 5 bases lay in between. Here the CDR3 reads CASRTGNQPQHF. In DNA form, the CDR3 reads TGTGCCAGCAGGACTGGCAATCAGCCCCAGCATTTT.

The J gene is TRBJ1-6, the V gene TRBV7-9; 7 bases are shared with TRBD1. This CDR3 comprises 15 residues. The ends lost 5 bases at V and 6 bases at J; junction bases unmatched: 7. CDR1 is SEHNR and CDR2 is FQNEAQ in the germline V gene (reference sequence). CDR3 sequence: CASSPPDRSNSPLHF. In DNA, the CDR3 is TGTGCCAGCAGCCCCCCGGACAGGAGTAATTCACCCCTCCACTTT.

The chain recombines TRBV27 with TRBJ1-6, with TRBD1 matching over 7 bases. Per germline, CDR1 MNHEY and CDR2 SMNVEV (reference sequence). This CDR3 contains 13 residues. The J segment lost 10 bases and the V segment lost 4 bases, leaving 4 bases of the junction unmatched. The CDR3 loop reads CASSYRGYSPLHF. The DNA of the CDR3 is TGTGCCAGCAGTTACAGGGGCTACTCACCCCTCCACTTT.

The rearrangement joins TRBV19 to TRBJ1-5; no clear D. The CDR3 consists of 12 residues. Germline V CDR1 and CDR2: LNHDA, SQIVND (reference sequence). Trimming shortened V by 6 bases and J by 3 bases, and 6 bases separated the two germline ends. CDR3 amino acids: CASRHANQPQHF. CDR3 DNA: TGTGCCAGTAGACACGCCAATCAGCCCCAGCATTTT.

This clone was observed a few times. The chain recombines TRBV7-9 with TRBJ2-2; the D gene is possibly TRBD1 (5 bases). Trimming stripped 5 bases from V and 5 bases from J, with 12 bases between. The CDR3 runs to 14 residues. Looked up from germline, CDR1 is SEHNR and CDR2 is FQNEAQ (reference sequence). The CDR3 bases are TGTGCCAGCAGCCCGTCAGGGCGGACCGGGGAGCTGTTTTTT. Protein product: CASSPSGRTGELFF.

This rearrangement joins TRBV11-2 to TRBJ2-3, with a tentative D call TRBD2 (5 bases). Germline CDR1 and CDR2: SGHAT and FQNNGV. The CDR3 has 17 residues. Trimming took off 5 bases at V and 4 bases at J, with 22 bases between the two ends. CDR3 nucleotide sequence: TGTGCCAGCAGCCCGCGGGCTAGCAGTTCAGGATCAGATACGCAGTATTTT. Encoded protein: CASSPRASSSGSDTQYF.

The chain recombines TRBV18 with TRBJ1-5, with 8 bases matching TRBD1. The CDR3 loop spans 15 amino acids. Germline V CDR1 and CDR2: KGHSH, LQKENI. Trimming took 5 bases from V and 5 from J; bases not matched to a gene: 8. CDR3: CASSGSAGGDQPQHF. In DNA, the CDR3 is TGTGCCAGCTCAGGATCCGCAGGGGGCGATCAGCCCCAGCATTTT.

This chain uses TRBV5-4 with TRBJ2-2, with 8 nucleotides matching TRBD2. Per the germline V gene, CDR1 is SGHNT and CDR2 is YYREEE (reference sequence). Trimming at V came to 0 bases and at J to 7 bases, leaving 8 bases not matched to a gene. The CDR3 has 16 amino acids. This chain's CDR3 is CASSLEVAGRRGELFF. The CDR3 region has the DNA TGTGCCAGCAGCTTGGAGGTAGCGGGGCGCCGCGGGGAGCTGTTTTTT.

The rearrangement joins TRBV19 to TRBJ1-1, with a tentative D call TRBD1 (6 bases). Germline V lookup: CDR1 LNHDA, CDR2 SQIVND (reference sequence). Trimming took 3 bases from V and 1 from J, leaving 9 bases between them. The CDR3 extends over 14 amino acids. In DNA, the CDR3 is TGTGCCAGTAGTATTCAGGGGCGGAACACTGAAGCTTTCTTT. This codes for CASSIQGRNTEAFF. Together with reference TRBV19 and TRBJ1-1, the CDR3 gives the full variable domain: DGGITQSPKYLFRKEGQNVTLSCEQNLNHDAMYWYRQDPGQGLRLIYYSQIVNDFQKGDIAEGYSVSREKKESFPLTVTSAQKNPTAFYLCASSIQGRNTEAFFGQGTRLTVV.